This TCR beta chain was recovered during a study of Ad26.COV2.S vaccination and SARS-CoV-2 variants. Study observations and caveats: People given the vaccine had a wider spike-specific TCR breadth than placebo recipients did. Similar non-spike TCR breadth was observed in recipients of vaccine and of placebo. Reports say spike-specific CD8+ and CD4+ T cell responses covered substantial breadth after vaccination. Total T cell responses were possibly underestimated by TCR breadth and depth analyses.

This clone has only one observation. The antigen is undetermined. V lost 8 bases and J lost 1, with 18 bases in between. CDR1 is SEHNR, CDR2 FQNEAQ, per germline (reference sequence). This CDR3 has 15 residues. Assay used: immunoSEQ multiplex PCR; TCRdb lists only in-frame clones, some missing. The table lists 100,000 or so clones, about three quarters of them singletons. The source is a human donor who had recovered from COVID-19. The sequencing used peripheral blood, collected after recovery from COVID-19. This rearrangement joins TRBV7-9 to TRBJ2-7, with D perhaps given as TRBD1 or TRBD2 (6 bases each). The CDR3 sequence is CASSSAGQISYEQYF. The CDR3 region has the DNA TGTGCCAGCTCCTCTGCGGGACAAATATCCTACGAGCAGTACTTC.